These 23 T cell receptor beta chains came from one sample sequenced in a study of blood T cell repertoires in COVID-19 (TCRdb year 2020). The library relied on the immunoSEQ multiplex PCR assay. In TCRdb, the immuneACCESS table is reduced to in-frame sequences with V and J assigned. These tables do not hold every clone; where another copy was compared, an unresolved V gene accounts for under half, and the others remain unexplained. This sample has roughly 310,000 clones in its table, and about 92% of those were observed once. Approximately 2.5% of the sample lies in the top ten. Sequenced input: PBMCs or T cells enriched from blood (not recorded which). The receptors were gathered from a man aged 55 to 70 who had recovered from COVID-19.

This chain connects TRBV6-1 to TRBJ1-5; TRBD1 is a possible D gene (5 bases). The CDR3 is 15 amino acids. Germline CDR1 and CDR2: MNHNS and SASEGT. V was clipped by 2 bases and J by 2 bases, with 10 bases between them. The CDR3 here is CASSEQGLGNQPQHF. The CDR3 coding sequence is TGTGCCAGCAGTGAACAGGGTTTGGGCAATCAGCCCCAGCATTTT.

V gene TRBV4-1 combines with J gene TRBJ2-1, with a possible D match to TRBD1 (6 bases). V lost 1 base and J lost 7, with 11 bases in between. CDR3 length: 14 amino acids. The V gene's germline CDR1 is MGHRA and CDR2 YSYEKL. CDR3 amino acids: CASSQGTGWNEQFF. DNA of the CDR3: TGCGCCAGCAGCCAAGGCACAGGGTGGAATGAGCAGTTCTTC.

This clone appeared a single time. This chain uses TRBV19 with TRBJ2-2; D may be TRBD1 (6 bases). Germline V gene sequence: CDR1 LNHDA, CDR2 SQIVND (reference sequence). The CDR3 contains 16 residues. Trimming removed 4 bases at V and 0 bases at J, with 12 bases between. CDR3 sequence: CASSKPGHTNTGELFF. In DNA, the CDR3 is TGTGCCAGTAGTAAGCCGGGACATACGAACACCGGGGAGCTGTTTTTT.

This rearrangement joins TRBV3-1 (or the pseudogene TRBV3-2) to TRBJ2-5; D not resolved. CDR1 and CDR2 (germline): LGHDT, YNNKEL (reference sequence). The CDR3 consists of 12 residues. Trimming pared 0 bases from V and 6 bases from J, leaving 5 bases between. CDR3 nucleotide sequence: TGTGCCAGCAGCCAAGATCTAAAGACCCAGTACTTC. Translation gives CASSQDLKTQYF.

Note on this clone: A junction end diverges from the germline sequence, so it may reflect a read error. The chain links TRBV6-1 to TRBJ1-1, with 7 bases that match TRBD1. The CDR3 is 13 amino acids. Per germline, CDR1 MNHNS and CDR2 SASEGT. The chain's CDR3 is CASREDRDTEAFF. CDR3 DNA: TGTGCCAGCAGAGAAGACAGGGACACTGAAGCTTTCTTT.

The chain uses TRBV11-3 and TRBJ2-2, with 8 bases fitting TRBD1. J gave up 5 bases and V 5 bases, and 4 bases lay outside the gene matches. The CDR3 has 14 residues. The germline gives CDR1 SGHNT, CDR2 YENEEA. CDR3 coding DNA: TGTGCCAGCAGCATAAGGACAGGGACCGGGGAGCTGTTTTTT. Amino acid sequence: CASSIRTGTGELFF.

Comment on this clone: Distinct nucleotide sequences in the sample also encode this CDR3. The chain couples TRBV18 to TRBJ1-2; 7 bases line up with TRBD1. V was clipped by 4 bases and J by 3 bases; unmatched bases: 2. The CDR3 has 13 residues. The germline V gene encodes CDR1 KGHSH and CDR2 LQKENI. CDR3 DNA: TGTGCCAGCTCACGGGGGACAGACTATGGCTACACCTTC. It is translated as CASSRGTDYGYTF.

The chain has TRBV28 and TRBJ2-3, with 7 bases identical to TRBD2. Germline values: CDR1 MDHEN, CDR2 SYDVKM. V dropped 1 base and J dropped 0; count of bases not matched to a gene: 7. CDR3 length equals 17 residues. CDR3 amino acids: CASSLSSGVMSTDTQYF. DNA for the CDR3: TGTGCCAGCAGTTTATCTAGCGGAGTGATGAGCACAGATACGCAGTATTTT.

The chain couples TRBV10-2 to TRBJ1-1; 7 nucleotides align to TRBD1. CDR3 length: 13 residues. Unmatched junction bases numbered 2, after V lost 6 bases and J lost 1 base. The germline V gene has CDR1 WSHSY and CDR2 SAAADI. Here the CDR3 reads CASRRQGNTEAFF. The CDR3 nucleotides are TGCGCCAGCAGACGACAGGGGAACACTGAAGCTTTCTTT.

The genes are TRBV19 and TRBJ1-4; 8 bases match TRBD1. CDR3 length: 16 residues. Germline lookup yields CDR1 LNHDA and CDR2 SQIVND (reference sequence). The V and J ends lost 5 bases and 6 bases, in that order; junction bases with no gene match: 11. Here the CDR3 reads CASSPISGTGYEKLFF. The CDR3, as DNA: TGTGCCAGTAGTCCCATCTCCGGGACAGGATATGAAAAACTGTTTTTT.

The V and J genes are TRBV7-9 and TRBJ2-1, with D possibly matching TRBD2 (5 bases). This CDR3 is built from 16 residues. Trimming shortened V by 1 base and J by 4 bases, and 14 bases separated the two germline ends. Germline CDR1 and CDR2: SEHNR and FQNEAQ (reference sequence). The CDR3: CASSLGISGLYNEQFF. Written as DNA, the CDR3 is TGTGCCAGCAGCTTAGGAATTTCTGGACTTTACAATGAGCAGTTCTTC.

The CDR3 loop is CASSSGGASSEQYF. In nucleotides, the CDR3 is TGTGCCAGTAGTTCCGGGGGGGCCTCCAGCGAGCAGTACTTC. The V call is TRBV19, the J call TRBJ2-7; 8 bases are a match to TRBD2. The J segment lost 6 bases and the V segment lost 5 bases, leaving 9 bases of the junction unmatched. This CDR3 spans 14 amino acids. Per the germline V gene, CDR1 is LNHDA and CDR2 is SQIVND (reference sequence).

The chain joins TRBV18 to TRBJ2-5, with unresolved D. Germline V gene data show CDR1 as KGHSH and CDR2 as LQKENI. Deletions cut 2 bases from V and 0 bases from J, with 16 bases between. The CDR3 length is 17 residues. The CDR3 coding sequence is TGTGCCAGCTCACCAGTTACAGCCAACCAGTACCAAGAGACCCAGTACTTC. Translated, it gives CASSPVTANQYQETQYF.

The genes are TRBV9 and TRBJ1-1; 7 bases line up with TRBD1. Trimming took 0 bases from V and 1 from J; bases not matched to a gene: 0. Germline-derived CDR1 and CDR2 are SGDLS and YYNGEE. The CDR3 has 14 residues. The CDR3 here is CASSVGDRNTEAFF. The CDR3 bases are TGTGCCAGCAGCGTAGGGGACAGGAACACTGAAGCTTTCTTT.

The sample holds one count of this clone. The chain joins TRBV14 to TRBJ1-1, with TRBD1 matching over 10 bases. The CDR3 extends over 14 amino acids. Trimming cost V 3 bases and J 6 bases; bases outside gene matches: 4. Germline V gene sequence: CDR1 SGHDN, CDR2 FVKESK. CDR3 nucleotide sequence: TGTGCCAGCAGCCACCTCGGGACAGGGGCTGAAGCTTTCTTT. The encoded protein is CASSHLGTGAEAFF.

This clone has only a few counts. The rearrangement links TRBV11-3 to TRBJ1-4; 8 bases line up with TRBD1. The V segment lost 4 bases and the J segment 0 bases; nucleotides outside the gene matches: 7. The CDR3 sequence is 17 residues long. Looked up from germline, CDR1 is SGHNT and CDR2 is YENEEA. The CDR3 reads CASSWTGQVSTNEKLFF. For the CDR3, the DNA is TGTGCCAGCAGCTGGACGGGACAGGTATCAACTAATGAAAAACTGTTTTTT.

The rearrangement uses TRBV19 and TRBJ1-2; no clear D. This CDR3 is 16 amino acids long. From germline, CDR1 is LNHDA and CDR2 SQIVND (reference sequence). V gave up 2 bases and J gave up 7 bases, with 20 bases separating them. CDR3: CASSIPRQVLHVGYTF. CDR3 in DNA: TGTGCCAGTAGTATACCCAGGCAGGTACTTCATGTTGGCTACACCTTC.

J is TRBJ1-1 and V is TRBV11-2; 10 bases are a match to TRBD1. Losses at the gene ends were 5 bases for V and 4 bases for J; bases not matched to a gene: 10. The CDR3 runs to 16 residues. Looked up from germline, CDR1 is SGHAT and CDR2 is FQNNGV. This CDR3 reads CASSPPWTGGATEAFF. For the CDR3, the DNA is TGTGCCAGCAGCCCCCCCTGGACAGGGGGGGCCACTGAAGCTTTCTTT.

The chain is built from TRBV2 and TRBJ1-6; 9 positions match TRBD1. V lost 6 bases to trimming and J lost 14 bases; unmatched junction nucleotides: 5. Germline assignment: CDR1 SNHLY and CDR2 FYNNEI. This CDR3 comprises 12 residues. CDR3 nucleotides: TGTGCCAGCAGGGACAGGGGATCAGCCCTCCACTTT. Protein product: CASRDRGSALHF. Complete variable domain (other parts from reference TRBV2 and TRBJ1-6): EPEVTQTPSHQVTQMGQEVILRCVPISNHLYFYWYRQILGQKVEFLVSFYNNEISEKSEIFDDQFSVERPDGSNFTLKIRSTKLEDSAMYFCASRDRGSALHFGNGTRLTVT.

The chain links TRBV19 to TRBJ1-2, with D tentatively TRBD1 (6 bases). The V end lost 7 bases, the J end lost 2 bases, and 11 bases lay between the germline ends. Germline assignment: CDR1 LNHDA and CDR2 SQIVND (reference sequence). The CDR3 length is 13 residues. The CDR3: CASKRQGNYGYTF. DNA of the CDR3: TGTGCCAGTAAACGGCAGGGGAACTATGGCTACACCTTC.

This rearrangement joins TRBV6-5 to TRBJ1-2; D gene uncertain. Germline V lookup: CDR1 MNHEY, CDR2 SVGAGI. V was pared by 0 bases and J by 4 bases, with 9 bases between. The CDR3 contains 14 residues. CDR3 sequence reads: CASSYSFGSYGYTF. CDR3 nucleotide sequence: TGTGCCAGCAGTTACTCGTTCGGTAGCTATGGCTACACCTTC.

The chain has TRBV3-1 (or the pseudogene TRBV3-2) and TRBJ2-5; 11 bases align to TRBD2. V gave up 1 base and J gave up 4 bases; unmatched junction bases: 8. The CDR3 totals 17 residues. Per germline, CDR1 LGHDT and CDR2 YNNKEL (reference sequence). Here the CDR3 reads CASSQGFTSGSGETQYF. The CDR3 DNA reads TGTGCCAGCAGCCAAGGTTTTACTAGCGGGAGTGGAGAGACCCAGTACTTC.

The CDR3 DNA reads as TGCGCCAGCAGCCAAGCGTATAAGGCAGGGAGGCAGCCCCAGCATTTT. This encodes CASSQAYKAGRQPQHF. This chain uses TRBV4-3 with TRBJ1-5; D might be TRBD1 (5 bases). The CDR3 has 16 residues. Germline V CDR1 and CDR2: LGHNA, YSLEER. Trimming pared 1 base from V and 7 bases from J, leaving 17 bases between.